These T cell receptor beta chains were read from a single sample in a study of cytomegalovirus exposure and HLA in healthy donors. Profiled with immunoSEQ multiplex PCR; TCRdb holds only in-frame clones, not every one. The sample records about 110,000 clones, more than 70% being singletons. The material sequenced was PBMCs. The receptors stem from a middle-aged man in good health and CMV-seronegative. The CDR3 runs from the conserved cysteine through the conserved F or W. The D gene is left open where the match is weak. For some rows the clone size is stated as once, few or many, or as a class when expanded; others skip it.

>15|TRBJ2-1|TRBD2|NA|TRBV7-3
CASSASSGRAGEQFF
TGTGCCAGCAGCGCCTCTAGCGGGAGGGCCGGGGAGCAGTTCTTC
>11|TRBJ1-1|NA|NA|TRBV6-1
CASTEAREAFF
TGTGCCAGCACAGAGGCCCGGGAGGCTTTCTTT
>16|TRBJ2-7|NA|NA|TRBV18
CASSRPTGQGNYEQYF
TGTGCCAGCTCGCGACCGACGGGACAAGGGAATTACGAGCAGTACTTC
>13|TRBJ2-7|NA|few|TRBV10-3
CASRAGQVYEQYF
TGTGCCAGCCGAGCCGGACAAGTCTACGAGCAGTACTTC
>14|TRBJ1-1|NA|NA|TRBV5-4
CASSLSRGYTEAFF
TGTGCCAGCAGCTTGAGCAGGGGCTACACTGAAGCTTTCTTT
>16|TRBJ1-3|NA|NA|TRBV9
CASSVGGGVYGNTIYF
TGTGCCAGCAGCGTAGGGGGAGGGGTCTATGGAAACACCATATATTTT
>15|TRBJ1-2|TRBD1|NA|TRBV6-1
CASSEGLGTVYGYTF
TGTGCCAGCAGTGAGGGTCTTGGGACAGTCTATGGCTACACCTTC
>15|TRBJ1-5|NA|NA|TRBV28
CASHASGEGDQPQHF
TGTGCCAGCCACGCTTCGGGGGAGGGAGACCAGCCCCAGCATTTT
>15|TRBJ2-7|TRBD2|NA|TRBV11-2
CASSTRTSGPYEQYF
TGTGCCAGCAGCACCCGGACTAGCGGTCCCTACGAGCAGTACTTC
>14|TRBJ1-2|TRBD1|NA|TRBV5-8
CASSSGQGWDGYTF
TGTGCCAGCAGCTCGGGACAGGGATGGGATGGCTACACCTTC
>14|TRBJ2-7|TRBD1|NA|TRBV6-1
CASSERQGGYEQYF
TGTGCCAGCAGTGAAAGACAGGGGGGCTACGAGCAGTACTTC
>13|TRBJ2-7|NA|NA|TRBV27
CASSQDIYYEQYF
TGTGCCAGCAGTCAGGACATATACTACGAGCAGTACTTC
>16|TRBJ2-1|TRBD1|NA|TRBV5-8
CASSLDDRGLSREQFF
TGTGCCAGCAGTTTGGACGACAGGGGGCTTTCAAGGGAGCAGTTCTTC
>17|TRBJ2-7|NA|NA|TRBV27
CASSASGWGVKLYEQYF
TGTGCCAGCAGCGCGTCTGGGTGGGGGGTCAAACTATACGAGCAGTACTTC
>16|TRBJ1-5|NA|NA|TRBV2
CASTGVWVDSNQPQHF
TGTGCCAGCACCGGGGTTTGGGTAGATAGCAATCAGCCCCAGCATTTT
>14|TRBJ1-2|NA|NA|TRBV15
CATSRDRAGGGYTF
TGTGCCACCAGCAGAGATCGCGCGGGTGGTGGCTACACCTTC
>15|TRBJ2-7|TRBD2|NA|TRBV28
CASSSRSGISYEQYF
TGTGCCAGCAGTTCAAGGAGCGGGATCTCCTACGAGCAGTACTTC
>16|TRBJ1-2|NA|NA|TRBV14
CASSQEDLGSLYGYTF
TGTGCCAGCAGCCAAGAGGATTTGGGCAGCCTCTATGGCTACACCTTC
>16|TRBJ2-2|NA|NA|TRBV7-8
CASSLLRGGITGELFF
TGTGCCAGCAGCTTATTACGGGGCGGGATCACCGGGGAGCTGTTTTTT
>12|TRBJ1-1|NA|NA|TRBV7-2
CASSPAVREAFF
TGTGCCAGCAGCCCCGCGGTACGTGAAGCTTTCTTT
>18|TRBJ2-7|TRBD2|NA|TRBV18
CASSPSRVAGRQSYEQYF
TGTGCCAGCTCACCATCGCGAGTAGCGGGGCGTCAGTCCTACGAGCAGTACTTC
>15|TRBJ2-1|NA|NA|TRBV27
CASSSAGTRTNEQFF
TGTGCCAGCAGTTCCGCCGGGACACGGACGAATGAGCAGTTCTTC
>16|TRBJ1-5|TRBD1|NA|TRBV28
CASSGWDRGSNQPQHF
TGTGCCAGCAGTGGATGGGACAGGGGAAGCAATCAGCCCCAGCATTTT
>17|TRBJ2-7|TRBD2|NA|TRBV7-2
CASSLRGLAGGIYEQYF
TGTGCCAGCAGCTTAAGGGGACTAGCGGGAGGCATCTACGAGCAGTACTTC
>15|TRBJ2-7|TRBD1|NA|TRBV7-3
CASSWGQDLSYEQYF
TGTGCCAGCAGCTGGGGACAGGACCTCTCCTACGAGCAGTACTTC
>15|TRBJ1-2|TRBD1|NA|TRBV6-6
CASRQSDRTIYGYTF
TGTGCCAGCAGACAATCGGACAGGACTATTTATGGCTACACCTTC
>15|TRBJ2-2|NA|NA|TRBV7-2
CASSSRSGYTGELFF
TGTGCCAGCAGCTCACGGAGCGGTTACACCGGGGAGCTGTTTTTT
>13|TRBJ2-7|NA|NA|TRBV7-3
CASSLTRQYEQYF
TGTGCCAGCAGCTTAACGCGGCAATACGAGCAGTACTTC
>17|TRBJ2-1|NA|NA|TRBV9
CASSVGILRGMYNEQFF
TGTGCCAGCAGCGTGGGCATCCTCCGCGGGATGTACAATGAGCAGTTCTTC
>15|TRBJ1-4|TRBD1|NA|TRBV6-1
CASRRATGVNEKLFF
TGTGCCAGCAGACGAGCCACAGGGGTTAATGAAAAACTGTTTTTT
>16|TRBJ2-5|NA|once|TRBV28
CASSLSSSGLRETQYF
TGTGCCAGCAGTTTAAGCTCGTCAGGGCTAAGAGAGACCCAGTACTTC
>16|TRBJ1-2|NA|NA|TRBV6-5
CASSYWDYLANYGYTF
TGTGCCAGCAGTTACTGGGACTACCTAGCTAACTATGGCTACACCTTC
>11|TRBJ2-1|NA|NA|TRBV7-6
CASSQGHEQFF
TGTGCCAGCAGCCAGGGCCATGAGCAGTTCTTC
>14|TRBJ2-1|NA|NA|TRBV7-8
CASSLAMGAYEQFF
TGTGCCAGCAGCTTAGCGATGGGGGCCTATGAGCAGTTCTTC
>13|TRBJ2-7|TRBD1|NA|TRBV7-2
CASSSTPGGEQYF
TGTGCCAGCAGCTCCACCCCAGGGGGTGAGCAGTACTTC
>14|TRBJ2-1|TRBD2|NA|TRBV4-1
CASSQASGRNEQFF
TGCGCCAGCAGCCAAGCTAGCGGGAGGAATGAGCAGTTCTTC
>18|TRBJ2-2|TRBD2|NA|TRBV5-1
CASSLNQLAGFQTGELFF
TGCGCCAGCAGCTTGAACCAACTAGCGGGGTTCCAAACCGGGGAGCTGTTTTTT
>15|TRBJ2-3|TRBD2|NA|TRBV5-6
CASSLLAGSTDTQYF
TGTGCCAGCAGCCTGTTAGCGGGGAGCACAGATACGCAGTATTTT
>16|TRBJ2-1|TRBD2|NA|TRBV10-3
CAISESVREGLDEQFF
TGTGCCATCAGTGAGTCGGTACGGGAGGGCCTCGATGAGCAGTTCTTC
>15|TRBJ1-1|TRBD1|NA|TRBV6-5
CASSPMGDRAWEAFF
TGTGCCAGCTCACCGATGGGGGACAGAGCTTGGGAAGCTTTCTTT
>15|TRBJ2-7|TRBD1|NA|TRBV6-1
CASSKGQGGPYEQYF
TGTGCCAGCAGTAAGGGACAGGGGGGGCCCTACGAGCAGTACTTC
>16|TRBJ2-3|TRBD2|NA|TRBV5-6
CASSPQGTSGWDTQYF
TGTGCCAGCAGCCCTCAGGGGACTAGCGGATGGGATACGCAGTATTTT
>21|TRBJ2-7|TRBD2|NA|TRBV28
CASSWLYDAGNERERSGEQYF
TGTGCCAGCAGTTGGCTTTACGACGCGGGTAACGAGCGGGAACGTTCGGGGGAGCAGTACTTC
>15|TRBJ2-2|NA|NA|TRBV13
CASRVSGSGTGELFF
TGTGCCAGCAGAGTAAGTGGAAGCGGCACCGGGGAGCTGTTTTTT
>12|TRBJ2-1|TRBD2|NA|TRBV9
CASSVGPSGQFF
TGTGCCAGCAGCGTAGGTCCTAGCGGGCAGTTCTTC
>15|TRBJ2-5|TRBD1|NA|TRBV6-6
CASSYRQGAGETQYF
TGTGCCAGCAGTTACCGGCAGGGGGCAGGAGAGACCCAGTACTTC
>12|TRBJ2-7|TRBD2|NA|TRBV29-1
CSVAAPNGGKDF
TGCAGCGTTGCTGCCCCGAACGGGGGGAAAGACTTC
>14|TRBJ1-3|NA|NA|TRBV15
CATSRYSSGNTIYF
TGTGCCACCAGCAGGTACAGCTCTGGAAACACCATATATTTT
>15|TRBJ1-5|TRBD1|few|TRBV7-4
CASSLYRGRDQPQHF
TGTGCCAGCAGCTTATATAGGGGGCGCGATCAGCCCCAGCATTTT
>15|TRBJ1-1|NA|NA|TRBV7-2
CASSPQGKVGTEAFF
TGTGCCAGCAGCCCTCAGGGTAAGGTTGGGACTGAAGCTTTCTTT
>18|TRBJ1-5|TRBD1|NA|TRBV7-9
CSSSLGAGTGNYNQPQHF
TGTTCCAGCAGCTTAGGGGCCGGGACAGGCAACTACAATCAGCCCCAGCATTTT
>15|TRBJ2-1|TRBD2|NA|TRBV28
CASSRPTSGTNEQFF
TGTGCCAGCAGCCGCCCGACTAGCGGTACAAATGAGCAGTTCTTC
>14|TRBJ1-6|NA|once|TRBV30
CAGTGSSYNSPLHF
TGTGCCGGCACAGGGAGTTCCTATAATTCACCCCTCCACTTT
>17|TRBJ1-2|TRBD1|NA|TRBV28
CASSLFAGQGSAYGYTF
TGTGCCAGCAGTTTATTCGCTGGACAGGGTTCTGCCTATGGCTACACCTTC
>20|TRBJ1-1|TRBD1|NA|TRBV4-1
CASSQEQPAGGRGMNTEAFF
TGCGCCAGCAGCCAAGAACAACCTGCAGGGGGTAGGGGTATGAACACTGAAGCTTTCTTT
>13|TRBJ2-5|TRBD2|NA|TRBV29-1
CSVRTSGTETQYF
TGCAGCGTTCGGACTAGCGGGACAGAGACCCAGTACTTC